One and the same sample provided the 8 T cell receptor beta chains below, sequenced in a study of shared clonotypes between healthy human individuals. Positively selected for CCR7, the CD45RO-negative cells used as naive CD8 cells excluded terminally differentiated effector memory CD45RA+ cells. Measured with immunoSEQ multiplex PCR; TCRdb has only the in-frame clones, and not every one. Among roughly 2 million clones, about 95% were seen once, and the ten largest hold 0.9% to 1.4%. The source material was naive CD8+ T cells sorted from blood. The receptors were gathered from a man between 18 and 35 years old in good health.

The CDR3 here is CASSYDSPGYGYTF. The CDR3 DNA follows: TGTGCCAGCAGTTATGACAGCCCGGGCTATGGCTACACCTTC. This rearrangement joins TRBV6-6 to TRBJ1-2; tentatively, D is TRBD1 (5 bases). This CDR3 region has 14 residues. The V gene lost 3 bases and the J gene lost 4 bases, with 12 bases spanning the gap. Germline V gene sequence: CDR1 MNHNY, CDR2 SVGAGI (reference sequence).

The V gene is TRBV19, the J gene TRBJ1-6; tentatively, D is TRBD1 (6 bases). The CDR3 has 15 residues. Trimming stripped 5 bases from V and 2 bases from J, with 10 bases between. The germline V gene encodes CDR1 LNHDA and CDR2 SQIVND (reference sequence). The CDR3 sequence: CASSEGQPYNSPLHF. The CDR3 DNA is TGTGCCAGTAGTGAGGGACAACCCTATAATTCACCCCTCCACTTT.

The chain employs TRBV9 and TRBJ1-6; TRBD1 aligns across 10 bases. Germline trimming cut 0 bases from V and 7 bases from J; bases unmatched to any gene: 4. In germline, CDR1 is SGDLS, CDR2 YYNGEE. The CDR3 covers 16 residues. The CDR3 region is CASSVGGTGDNSPLHF. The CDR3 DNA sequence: TGTGCCAGCAGCGTAGGTGGGACAGGGGACAATTCACCCCTCCACTTT.

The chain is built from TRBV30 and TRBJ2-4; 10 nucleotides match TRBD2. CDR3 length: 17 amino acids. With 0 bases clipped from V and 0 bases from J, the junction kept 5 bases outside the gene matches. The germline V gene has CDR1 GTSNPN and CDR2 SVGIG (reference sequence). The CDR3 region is CAWSVLAGPLAKNIQYF. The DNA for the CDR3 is TGTGCCTGGAGTGTACTAGCGGGGCCCCTAGCCAAAAACATTCAGTACTTC.

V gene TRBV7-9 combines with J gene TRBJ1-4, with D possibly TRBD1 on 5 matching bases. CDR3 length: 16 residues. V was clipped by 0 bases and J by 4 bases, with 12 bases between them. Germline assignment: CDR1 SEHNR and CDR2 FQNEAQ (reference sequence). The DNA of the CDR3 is TGTGCCAGCAGCTTAGCAGGGGACGGCCATAATGAAAAACTGTTTTTT. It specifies CASSLAGDGHNEKLFF.

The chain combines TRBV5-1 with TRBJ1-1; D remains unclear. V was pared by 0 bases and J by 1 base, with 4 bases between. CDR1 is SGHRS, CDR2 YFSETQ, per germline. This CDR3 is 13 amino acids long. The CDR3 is CASSLGSNTEAFF. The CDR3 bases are TGCGCCAGCAGCTTGGGGTCGAACACTGAAGCTTTCTTT.

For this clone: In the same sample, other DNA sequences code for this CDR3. CDR3 in amino acids: CASSLVGTGSYEQYF. For the CDR3, the DNA is TGTGCCAGCAGTTTGGTTGGGACTGGGTCCTACGAGCAGTACTTC. The chain links TRBV27 to TRBJ2-7, with D tentatively TRBD2 (6 bases). Trimming removed 3 bases at V and 1 base at J, with 13 bases between. Germline CDR1 MNHEY, CDR2 SMNVEV (reference sequence). The CDR3 runs to 15 residues.

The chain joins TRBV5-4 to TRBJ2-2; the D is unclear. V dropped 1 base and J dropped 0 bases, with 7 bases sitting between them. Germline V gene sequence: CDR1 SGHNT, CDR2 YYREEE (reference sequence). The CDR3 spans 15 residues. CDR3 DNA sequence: TGTGCCAGCAGCTTGTGGGCCTCGAACACCGGGGAGCTGTTTTTT. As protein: CASSLWASNTGELFF. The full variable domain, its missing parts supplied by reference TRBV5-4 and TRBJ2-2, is ETGVTQSPTHLIKTRGQQVTLRCSSQSGHNTVSWYQQALGQGPQFIFQYYREEENGRGNFPPRFSGLQFPNYSSELNVNALELDDSALYLCASSLWASNTGELFFGEGSRLTVL.